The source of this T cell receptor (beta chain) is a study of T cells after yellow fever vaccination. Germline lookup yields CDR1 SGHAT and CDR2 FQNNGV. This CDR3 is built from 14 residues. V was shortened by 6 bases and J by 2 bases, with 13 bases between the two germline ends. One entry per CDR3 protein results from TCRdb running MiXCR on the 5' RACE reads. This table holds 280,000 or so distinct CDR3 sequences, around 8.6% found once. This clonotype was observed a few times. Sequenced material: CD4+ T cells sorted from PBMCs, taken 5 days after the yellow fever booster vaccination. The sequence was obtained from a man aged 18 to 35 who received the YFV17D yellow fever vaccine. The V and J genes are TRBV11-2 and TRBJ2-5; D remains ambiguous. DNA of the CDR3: TGTGCCAGCAGTTACAGCCGCAGGCAAGAGACCCAGTACTTC. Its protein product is CASSYSRRQETQYF.